This TCR beta chain originates from a study of PD-1 blockade in classical Hodgkin lymphoma. Sample time point: cycle 4 day 1 (C4D1), after six to seven weeks of nivolumab. In every patient, relapse followed autologous stem cell transplantation, while exposure to brentuximab vedotin differed. Assay used: immunoSEQ multiplex PCR; TCRdb lists only in-frame clones, some missing. The top ten clones hold around 37% of a sample with fewer than 50,000 clones, around 78% of them seen once. Sequences were derived from peripheral blood mononuclear cells (PBMCs), sampled before the fourth cycle of nivolumab. The sequence derives from a human donor with classical Hodgkin lymphoma.

CDR3 protein: CASSVSGTYTGELFF. The CDR3 DNA follows: TGTGCCAGCAGTGTATCCGGGACCTACACCGGGGAGCTGTTTTTT. The chain couples TRBV2 to TRBJ2-2; TRBD1 or TRBD2 may be the D gene (5 bases each). CDR3 length equals 15 residues. Germline loops: CDR1 SNHLY, CDR2 FYNNEI. Deletions cut 4 bases from V and 3 bases from J, with 12 bases between.